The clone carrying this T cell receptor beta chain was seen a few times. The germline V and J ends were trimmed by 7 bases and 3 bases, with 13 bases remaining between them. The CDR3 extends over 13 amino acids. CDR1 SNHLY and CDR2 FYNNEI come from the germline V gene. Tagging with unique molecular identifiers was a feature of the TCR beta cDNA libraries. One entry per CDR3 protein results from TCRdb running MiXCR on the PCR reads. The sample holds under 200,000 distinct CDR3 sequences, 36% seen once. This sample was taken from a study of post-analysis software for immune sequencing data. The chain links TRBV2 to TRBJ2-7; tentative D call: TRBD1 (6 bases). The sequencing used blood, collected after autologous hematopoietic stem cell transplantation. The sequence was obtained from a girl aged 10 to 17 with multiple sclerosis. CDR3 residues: CASIRDTDYEQYF. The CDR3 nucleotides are TGTGCCAGCATCCGGGACACCGACTACGAGCAGTACTTC.